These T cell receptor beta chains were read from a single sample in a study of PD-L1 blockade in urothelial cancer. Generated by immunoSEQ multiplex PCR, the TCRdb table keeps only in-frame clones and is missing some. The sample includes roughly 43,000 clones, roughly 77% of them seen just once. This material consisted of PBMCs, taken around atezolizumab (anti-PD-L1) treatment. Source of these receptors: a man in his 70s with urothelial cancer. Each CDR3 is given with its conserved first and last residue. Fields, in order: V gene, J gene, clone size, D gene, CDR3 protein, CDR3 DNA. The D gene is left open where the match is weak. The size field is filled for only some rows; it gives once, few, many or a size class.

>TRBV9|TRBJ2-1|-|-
CASSSQPGPGPYNEQFF
TGTGCCAGCAGCTCCCAACCCGGCCCGGGTCCCTACAATGAGCAGTTCTTC
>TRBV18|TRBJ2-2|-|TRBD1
CASSPGQGDTGELFF
TGTGCCAGCTCCCCGGGACAGGGAGATACCGGGGAGCTGTTTTTT
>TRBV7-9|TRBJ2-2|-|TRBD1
CASSPLLGRDRATGELFF
TGTGCCAGCAGCCCTCTTCTGGGACGGGACAGGGCGACCGGGGAGCTGTTTTTT
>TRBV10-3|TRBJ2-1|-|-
CAISEPGLPSSYNEQFF
TGTGCCATCAGTGAACCGGGACTTCCTAGCTCCTACAATGAGCAGTTCTTC
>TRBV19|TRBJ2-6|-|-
CASPGYSGANVLTF
TGTGCCAGTCCAGGGTACTCTGGGGCCAACGTCCTGACTTTC
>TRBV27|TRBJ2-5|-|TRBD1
CASSPGQVRSYQETQYF
TGTGCCAGCAGTCCCGGACAGGTCCGATCCTATCAAGAGACCCAGTACTTC
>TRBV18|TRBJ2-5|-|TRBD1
CASSPGQQETQYF
TGTGCCAGCTCACCGGGACAGCAAGAGACCCAGTACTTC
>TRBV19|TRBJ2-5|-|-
CASTPTGRDGTQYF
TGTGCCAGTACCCCGACAGGGCGGGACGGGACCCAGTACTTC
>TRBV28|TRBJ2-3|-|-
CASSSRRRGRADTQYF
TGTGCCAGCAGTTCACGGCGCAGGGGAAGGGCAGATACGCAGTATTTT
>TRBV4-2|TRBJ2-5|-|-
CASSQDPGGETQYF
TGTGCCAGCAGCCAAGACCCTGGAGGGGAGACCCAGTACTTC
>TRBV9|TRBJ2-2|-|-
CASSKLVRSTGELFF
TGTGCCAGCAGCAAACTAGTTCGGTCGACCGGGGAGCTGTTTTTT
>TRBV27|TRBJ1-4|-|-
CASSSRGVGEKLFF
TGTGCCAGCAGCTCTCGAGGAGTCGGTGAAAAACTGTTTTTT
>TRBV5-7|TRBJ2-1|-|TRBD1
CASSLKGDGQVLNEQFF
TGTGCCAGCAGCTTGAAGGGTGATGGACAGGTCCTCAATGAGCAGTTCTTC
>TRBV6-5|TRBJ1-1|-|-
CASSLGGNTEAFF
TGTGCCAGCAGTCTCGGGGGGAACACTGAAGCTTTCTTT
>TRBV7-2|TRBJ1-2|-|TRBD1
CASRLTGQGAYGYTF
TGTGCCAGCAGGCTAACTGGACAGGGGGCGTATGGCTACACCTTC
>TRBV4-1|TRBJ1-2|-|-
CASSRQGGYGYTF
TGCGCCAGCAGCCGGCAGGGTGGCTATGGCTACACCTTC
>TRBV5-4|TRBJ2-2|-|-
CASSLEAGPNTGELFF
TGTGCCAGCAGCTTGGAGGCAGGCCCGAACACCGGGGAGCTGTTTTTT
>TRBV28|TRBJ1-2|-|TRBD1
CASRRTGLDGYTF
TGTGCCAGCAGGCGGACAGGGCTTGATGGCTACACCTTC
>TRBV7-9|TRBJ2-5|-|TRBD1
CASSSPGGQETQYF
TGTGCCAGCAGCTCCCCAGGGGGCCAAGAGACCCAGTACTTC
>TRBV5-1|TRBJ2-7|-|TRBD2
CASSLVPGGSYEQYF
TGCGCCAGCAGCTTGGTCCCGGGAGGGTCCTACGAGCAGTACTTC
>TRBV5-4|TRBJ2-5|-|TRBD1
CASSFDREETQYF
TGTGCCAGCAGTTTCGACAGGGAAGAGACCCAGTACTTC
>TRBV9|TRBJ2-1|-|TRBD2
CASSARTSRNEQFF
TGTGCCAGCAGCGCCCGGACTAGCAGAAATGAGCAGTTCTTC
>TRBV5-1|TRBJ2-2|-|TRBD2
CASSLEGGRALAGELFF
TGCGCCAGCAGCTTGGAGGGCGGGAGGGCCCTCGCCGGGGAGCTGTTTTTT
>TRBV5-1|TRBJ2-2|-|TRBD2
CASSSDRGGAVGELFF
TGCGCCAGCAGCTCGGACCGGGGAGGGGCTGTCGGGGAGCTGTTTTTT
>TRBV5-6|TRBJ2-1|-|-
CASSLGGGRQFF
TGTGCCAGCAGCTTGGGGGGGGGCCGGCAGTTCTTC
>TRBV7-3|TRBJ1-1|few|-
CASSLQQNTEAFF
TGTGCCAGCAGCTTACAACAGAACACTGAAGCTTTCTTT
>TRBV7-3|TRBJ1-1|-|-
CASSLQVETEAFF
TGTGCCAGCAGCTTACAAGTCGAGACTGAAGCTTTCTTT
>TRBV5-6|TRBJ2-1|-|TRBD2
CASSLGGGVEQFF
TGTGCCAGCAGCTTGGGTGGGGGGGTTGAGCAGTTCTTC
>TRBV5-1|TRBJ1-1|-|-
CASRPRYMNTEAFF
TGCGCCAGCAGACCCAGGTATATGAACACTGAAGCTTTCTTT
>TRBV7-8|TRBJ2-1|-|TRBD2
CASSLWAESSGRTGYNEQFF
TGTGCCAGCAGCTTATGGGCAGAGTCTAGCGGGAGGACTGGATACAATGAGCAGTTCTTC
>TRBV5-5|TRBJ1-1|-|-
CASSVPRNTEAFF
TGTGCCAGCAGCGTACCCAGGAACACTGAAGCTTTCTTT
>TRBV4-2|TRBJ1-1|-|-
CASSQEARGDTEAFF
TGTGCCAGCAGCCAAGAAGCCAGGGGTGACACTGAAGCTTTCTTT
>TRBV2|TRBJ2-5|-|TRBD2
CASTSGERGTQYF
TGTGCCAGCACTAGCGGGGAGAGGGGGACCCAGTACTTC
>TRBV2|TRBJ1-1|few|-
CASSASNTEAFF
TGTGCCAGCAGTGCTTCGAACACTGAAGCTTTCTTT
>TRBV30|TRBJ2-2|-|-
CAWRGVEAGNTGELFF
TGTGCCTGGAGGGGGGTCGAAGCGGGTAACACCGGGGAGCTGTTTTTT
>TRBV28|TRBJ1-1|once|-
CASSSSIYSGQRRTKAFF
-
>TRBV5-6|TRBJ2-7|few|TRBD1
CASSLAPGTGIEQYF
TGTGCCAGCAGCTTGGCCCCCGGGACAGGGATCGAGCAGTACTTC
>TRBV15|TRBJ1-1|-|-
CATSRDRMNTEAFF
TGTGCCACCAGCAGAGACAGGATGAACACTGAAGCTTTCTTT
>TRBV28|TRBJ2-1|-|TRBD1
CASSGTGTYNEQFF
TGTGCCAGCTCCGGGACAGGGACCTACAATGAGCAGTTCTTC
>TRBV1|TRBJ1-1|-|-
CTSSHPQGGTEAFF
TGCACCAGCAGCCACCCACAGGGGGGCACTGAAGCTTTCTTT
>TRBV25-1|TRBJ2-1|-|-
CASSRGTDEQFF
TGTGCCAGCAGTCGCGGGACAGATGAGCAGTTCTTC
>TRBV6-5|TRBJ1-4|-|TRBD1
CASSLRDSGEKLFF
TGTGCCAGCAGTTTGCGGGACAGTGGTGAAAAACTGTTTTTT
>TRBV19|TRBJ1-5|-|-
CASNPSEPGGQPQHF
TGTGCCAGTAACCCTAGTGAGCCGGGAGGTCAGCCCCAGCATTTT
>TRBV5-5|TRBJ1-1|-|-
CASSLTANTEAFF
TGTGCCAGCAGCTTGACAGCGAACACTGAAGCTTTCTTT
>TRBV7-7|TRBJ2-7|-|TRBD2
CASSQGTSGEGYEQYF
TGTGCCAGCAGCCAAGGGACTAGCGGGGAGGGCTACGAGCAGTACTTC
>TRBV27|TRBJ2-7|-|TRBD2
CASSIGTSGSYEQYF
TGTGCCAGCAGCATCGGGACTAGCGGATCCTACGAGCAGTACTTC
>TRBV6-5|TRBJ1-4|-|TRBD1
CASSGRGNEKLFF
TGTGCCAGCAGCGGCAGGGGGAATGAAAAACTGTTTTTT
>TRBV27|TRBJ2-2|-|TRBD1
CASSTGGTGELFF
TGTGCCAGCTCGACAGGGGGCACCGGGGAGCTGTTTTTT
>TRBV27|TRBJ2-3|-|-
CASSLSGTDTQYF
TGTGCCAGCAGTTTAAGCGGGACAGATACGCAGTATTTT
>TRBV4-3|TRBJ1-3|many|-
CASSLLDPGITGNTIYF
TGCGCCAGCAGCCTACTGGACCCGGGGATTACTGGAAACACCATATATTTT
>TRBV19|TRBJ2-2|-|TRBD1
CATMGDRVYTGELFF
TGTGCCACAATGGGGGACAGGGTGTACACCGGGGAGCTGTTTTTT
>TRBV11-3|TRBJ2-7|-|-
CASSLGLSREQYF
TGTGCCAGCAGCTTGGGGCTATCACGCGAGCAGTACTTC
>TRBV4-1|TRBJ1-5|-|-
CASSQVQKVQDNQPQHF
TGCGCCAGCAGCCAAGTTCAGAAGGTGCAGGATAATCAGCCCCAGCATTTT
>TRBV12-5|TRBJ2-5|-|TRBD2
CASAQTLTSGQETQYF
TGTGCTAGTGCCCAAACCTTGACTAGCGGCCAAGAGACCCAGTACTTC
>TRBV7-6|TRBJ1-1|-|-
CASRGSSTTEAFF
TGTGCCAGCAGGGGCAGTAGTACCACTGAAGCTTTCTTT
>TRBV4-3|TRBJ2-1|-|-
CASSQDPLVPNYNEQFF
TGCGCCAGCAGCCAAGATCCCCTAGTCCCGAACTACAATGAGCAGTTCTTC
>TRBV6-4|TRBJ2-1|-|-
CASSPSAVGNEQFF
TGTGCCAGCAGCCCTAGCGCCGTTGGAAATGAGCAGTTCTTC
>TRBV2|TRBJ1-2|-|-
CASRGQGDGYTF
TGTGCCAGCAGGGGACAAGGGGATGGCTACACCTTC
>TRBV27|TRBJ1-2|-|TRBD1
CASSFRQGGYTF
TGTGCCAGCAGTTTCAGACAGGGCGGCTACACCTTC
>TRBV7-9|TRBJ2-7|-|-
CASSSPRGAGEEQYF
TGTGCCAGCAGCTCACCCAGGGGCGCGGGCGAAGAGCAGTACTTC